This record covers a single T cell receptor (beta chain). Negative isolation was applied to CD8+ and CD4+ T cells, and FACS enrichment was applied to TEMRA cells. This record comes from a study of CD8 T cells in Susac syndrome. RNA, at 0.5 to 1 ug, was reverse transcribed with random hexamers. The CDR3 of TCR beta was amplified by immunoSEQ multiplex PCR across 54 Vbeta and 13 Jbeta. TCRdb re-analysed the immunoSEQ multiplex PCR reads in MiXCR, keeping a single row per CDR3 protein. The sample holds some 260,000 distinct CDR3 sequences, 93% seen once. Germline CDR1 and CDR2: LNHDA and SQIVND (reference sequence). After removal of 3 bases from V and 3 bases from J, the junction contained 5 bases not matched to a gene. The CDR3 totals 14 residues.

The clonotype comes from a human donor with multiple sclerosis. The genes are TRBV19 and TRBJ2-7, with 7 positions matching TRBD1. The sequenced sample consisted of CD4+ T cells from PBMCs. The CDR3 loop reads CASSIATGHYEQYV. DNA for the CDR3: TGTGCCAGTAGTATCGCGACAGGGCACTACGAGCAGTACGTC.